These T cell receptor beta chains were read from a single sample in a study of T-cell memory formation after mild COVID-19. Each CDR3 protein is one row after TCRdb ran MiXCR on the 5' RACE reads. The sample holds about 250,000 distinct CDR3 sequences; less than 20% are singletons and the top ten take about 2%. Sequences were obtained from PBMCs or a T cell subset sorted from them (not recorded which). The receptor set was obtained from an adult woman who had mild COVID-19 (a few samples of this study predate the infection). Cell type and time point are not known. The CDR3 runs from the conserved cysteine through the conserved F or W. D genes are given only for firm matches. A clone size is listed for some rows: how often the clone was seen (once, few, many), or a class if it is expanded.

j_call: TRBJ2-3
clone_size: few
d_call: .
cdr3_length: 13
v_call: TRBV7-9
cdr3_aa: CASSSTPADTQYF
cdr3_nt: TGTGCCAGCAGCTCGACCCCGGCAGATACGCAGTATTTT

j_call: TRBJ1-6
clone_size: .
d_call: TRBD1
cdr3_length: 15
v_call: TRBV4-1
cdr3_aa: CASSPRDRYNSPLHF
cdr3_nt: TGCGCCAGCAGCCCCCGGGACAGGTATAATTCACCCCTCCACTTT

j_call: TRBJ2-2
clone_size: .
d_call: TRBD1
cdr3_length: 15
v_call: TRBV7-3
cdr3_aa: CASRAGSGGTGELFF
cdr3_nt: TGTGCCAGCAGGGCCGGTTCAGGGGGCACCGGGGAGCTGTTTTTT

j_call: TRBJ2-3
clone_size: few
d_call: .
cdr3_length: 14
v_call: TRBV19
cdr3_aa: CASKRASVADTQYF
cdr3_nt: TGTGCCAGTAAGAGAGCCTCAGTGGCAGATACGCAGTATTTT

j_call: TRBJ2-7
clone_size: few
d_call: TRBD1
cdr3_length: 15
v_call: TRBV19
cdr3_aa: CASSIRTGRRYEQYF
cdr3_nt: TGTGCCAGTAGTATACGGACAGGTCGACGCTACGAGCAGTACTTC

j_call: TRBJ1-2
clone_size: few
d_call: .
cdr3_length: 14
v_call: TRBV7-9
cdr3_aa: CASSWDGEVYGYTF
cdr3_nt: TGTGCCAGCAGCTGGGACGGTGAGGTCTATGGCTACACCTTC

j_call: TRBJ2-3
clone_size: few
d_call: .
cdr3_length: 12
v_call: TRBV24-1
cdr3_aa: CATSDRTDTQYF
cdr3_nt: TGTGCCACCAGTGATAGGACAGATACGCAGTATTTT

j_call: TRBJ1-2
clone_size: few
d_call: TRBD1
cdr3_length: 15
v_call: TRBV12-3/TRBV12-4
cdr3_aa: CASSSNPRTGGGYTF
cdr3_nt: TGTGCCAGCAGTTCAAACCCACGGACAGGGGGAGGCTACACCTTC

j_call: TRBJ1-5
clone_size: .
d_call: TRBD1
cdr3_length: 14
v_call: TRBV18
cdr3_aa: CASSNGQVGQPQHF
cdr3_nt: TGTGCCAGCTCTAACGGACAGGTGGGTCAGCCCCAGCATTTT

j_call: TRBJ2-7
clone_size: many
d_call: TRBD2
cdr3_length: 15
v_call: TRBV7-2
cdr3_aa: CASSPGTSGRAGKYF
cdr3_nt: TGTGCCAGCAGCCCCGGGACTAGCGGGCGGGCCGGAAAGTACTTC

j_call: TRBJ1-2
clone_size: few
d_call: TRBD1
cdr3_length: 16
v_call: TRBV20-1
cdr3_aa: CSARGGTGDVNYGYTF
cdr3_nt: TGCAGTGCTAGAGGGGGGACAGGGGATGTTAACTATGGCTACACCTTC

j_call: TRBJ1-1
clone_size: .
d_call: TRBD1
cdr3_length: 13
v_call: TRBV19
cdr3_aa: CASSDRGGTEAFF
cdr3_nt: TGTGCCAGTAGTGACAGGGGAGGCACTGAAGCTTTCTTT

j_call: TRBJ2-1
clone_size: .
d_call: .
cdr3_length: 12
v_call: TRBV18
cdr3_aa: CASSPGRGEQFF
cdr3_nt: TGTGCCAGCTCACCAGGGCGAGGCGAGCAGTTCTTC

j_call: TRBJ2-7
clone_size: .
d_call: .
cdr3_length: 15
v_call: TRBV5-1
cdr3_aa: CASSLEPVVRGEQYF
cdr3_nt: TGCGCCAGCAGCTTGGAGCCAGTTGTTCGAGGCGAGCAGTACTTC

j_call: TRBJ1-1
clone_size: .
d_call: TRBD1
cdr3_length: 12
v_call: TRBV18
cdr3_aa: CASSPRDREAFF
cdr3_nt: TGTGCCAGCTCACCGAGGGACAGAGAAGCTTTCTTT

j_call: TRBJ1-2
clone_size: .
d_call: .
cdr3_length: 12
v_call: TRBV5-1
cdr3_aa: CASMREGYGYTF
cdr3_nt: TGCGCCAGCATGAGGGAGGGCTATGGCTACACCTTC

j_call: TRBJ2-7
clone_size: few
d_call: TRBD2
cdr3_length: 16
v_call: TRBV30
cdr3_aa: CAWNGLAGGLSYEQYF
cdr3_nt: TGTGCCTGGAACGGACTAGCGGGGGGCCTGTCCTACGAGCAGTACTTC

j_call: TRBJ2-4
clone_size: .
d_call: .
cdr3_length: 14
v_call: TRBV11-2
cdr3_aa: CASSSDGPKNIQYF
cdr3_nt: TGTGCCAGCAGCTCGGACGGACCCAAAAACATTCAGTACTTC